This T cell receptor (beta chain) was identified during a study of human T cells and chemical hapten exposure. Study-level background: TCR yields differed between samples (mainly from small differences in pooled library volume). Study conclusions and caveats: With regard to DPC sensitization, TCRs above 1 in 1000 frequency did not change.

As to this clonotype: Antigen unknown.

MiXCR was run by TCRdb on the 5' RACE reads, yielding one entry per CDR3 protein. The sample has about 80,000 distinct CDR3 sequences; approximately 15% are singletons. Blood, whole and unfractionated, served as the source for total RNA extraction. V lost 4 bases, J lost 5 bases, and 11 bases stayed unmatched. The CDR3 is 17 amino acids. The J gene is TRBJ2-7, the V gene TRBV12-3 or TRBV12-4; 13 bases agree with TRBD2. The TCR originated in a female donor in good health. CDR3 nucleotides: TGTGCCAGCAGTTGGACTAGCGGGAGAGGCTACAGCAACGAGCAGTACTTC. The encoded protein is CASSWTSGRGYSNEQYF.